Below, 20 T cell receptor beta chains from the same sample are listed, as sequenced in a study of cytomegalovirus exposure and HLA in healthy donors. PCR was performed using 60 Vbeta and 13 Jbeta primers. Repertoires were generated with immunoSEQ multiplex PCR, while TCRdb's copy carries only in-frame clones and drops some. The sample includes about 160,000 clones, about 85% seen only once; the top ten take more than 2%. Sequencing was performed on PBMCs. These receptors all stem from a man aged 18 to 30 in good health and CMV-seropositive.

The genes are TRBV18 and TRBJ2-2; D might be TRBD1 (6 bases). Looked up from germline, CDR1 is KGHSH and CDR2 is LQKENI. The CDR3 is 14 amino acids. Trimming removed 5 bases from V and 6 bases from J, with 13 bases in between. Here the CDR3 DNA reads TGTGCCAGCTCATCGTTGGCAGGGGCCGGGGAGCTGTTTTTT. It is translated as CASSSLAGAGELFF.

The CDR3 nucleotides are TGTGCCAGCAGCCGGGACAGGGGGGATCAGCCCCAGCATTTT. This sequence encodes CASSRDRGDQPQHF. This chain links TRBV5-4 with TRBJ1-5, with 11 bases aligning to TRBD1. The CDR3 extends over 14 amino acids. Germline V gene sequence: CDR1 SGHNT, CDR2 YYREEE (reference sequence). J gave up 5 bases and V 4 bases, and 2 bases lay outside the gene matches.

V gene TRBV7-2 combines with J gene TRBJ1-1; the D is unclear. Germline assignment: CDR1 SGHTA and CDR2 FQGNSA. V was pared by 6 bases and J by 1 base, with 6 bases between. This CDR3 is built from 12 residues. CDR3 coding DNA: TGTGCCAGCAGGCTCAGGAACACTGAAGCTTTCTTT. Its translation: CASRLRNTEAFF.

V is TRBV18 and J is TRBJ1-5; 7 bases match TRBD1. CDR1 and CDR2 from the germline V gene are KGHSH and LQKENI. The CDR3 is 14 residues long. Trimming at V came to 3 bases and at J to 3 bases, leaving 2 bases not matched to a gene. The CDR3: CASSPTGLNQPQHF. CDR3 coding DNA: TGTGCCAGCTCACCGACAGGGCTCAATCAGCCCCAGCATTTT. The full variable domain, with the rest looked up from reference TRBV18 and TRBJ1-5, is NAGVMQNPRHLVRRRGQEARLRCSPMKGHSHVYWYRQLPEEGLKFMVYLQKENIIDESGMPKERFSAEFPKEGPSILRIQQVVRGDSAAYFCASSPTGLNQPQHFGDGTRLSIL.

This chain connects TRBV15 to TRBJ2-5; tentatively, D is TRBD2 (5 bases). Germline-derived CDR1 and CDR2 are LNHNV and YYDKDF (reference sequence). The V end lost 2 bases, the J end lost 2 bases, and 6 bases lay between the germline ends. The CDR3 has 13 residues. The CDR3 bases are TGTGCCACCAGCAGAAGGAGGCAAGAGACCCAGTACTTC. This translates into CATSRRRQETQYF.

The chain recombines TRBV7-9 with TRBJ2-7; weak D call: TRBD2 (5 bases). The V gene's germline CDR1 is SEHNR and CDR2 FQNEAQ (reference sequence). This CDR3 contains 16 residues. Deletions cut 5 bases from V and 0 bases from J, with 17 bases between. The CDR3: CASSDKAGRSSYEQYF. CDR3 coding DNA: TGTGCCAGCAGCGATAAGGCGGGCCGCTCCTCCTACGAGCAGTACTTC.

This rearrangement joins TRBV11-2 to TRBJ2-1; tentatively, D is TRBD1 (5 bases). From germline, CDR1 is SGHAT and CDR2 FQNNGV. Trimming stripped 5 bases from V and 3 bases from J, with 14 bases between. This CDR3 contains 15 residues. CDR3 amino acids: CASSPDLDSYNEQFF. The CDR3 coding sequence is TGTGCCAGCAGCCCCGACCTCGACAGCTACAATGAGCAGTTCTTC.

The V and J genes are TRBV5-1 and TRBJ1-1; D is perhaps TRBD1 (5 bases). Germline V gene sequence: CDR1 SGHRS, CDR2 YFSETQ. There are 14 residues in the CDR3. With 4 bases removed from V and 10 bases from J, the gap between germline ends came to 20 bases. The CDR3 DNA sequence: TGCGCCAGCAGCCCGCTTGGGGGGGAGAGAACAGCTTTCTTT. Protein: CASSPLGGERTAFF.

This chain connects TRBV11-3 to TRBJ1-1; D gene unclear. V lost 3 bases, J lost 1 base, and 6 bases lay in between. CDR1 SGHNT and CDR2 YENEEA come from the germline V gene. This CDR3 region has 13 residues. The DNA of the CDR3 is TGTGCCAGCAGCTTTTCCCAGAACACTGAAGCTTTCTTT. Translation gives CASSFSQNTEAFF.

This chain connects TRBV2 to TRBJ2-5; 7 bases match TRBD1. The CDR3 runs 13 residues. The germline CDR1 and CDR2 sequences are SNHLY and FYNNEI. Trimming cost V 4 bases and J 4 bases; bases outside gene matches: 3. CDR3 residues: CASSVDRAETQYF. In DNA form, the CDR3 reads TGTGCCAGCAGTGTAGACAGGGCAGAGACCCAGTACTTC.

The gene calls are TRBV10-2 and TRBJ2-3; D perhaps matches TRBD2 (5 bases). CDR1 is WSHSY, CDR2 SAAADI, per germline. CDR3 length: 13 residues. V lost 3 bases, J lost 1 base, and 5 bases lay in between. The CDR3 reads CASSDGGTDTQYF. CDR3 sequence (DNA): TGCGCCAGCAGTGACGGGGGCACAGATACGCAGTATTTT.

The gene calls are TRBV4-3 and TRBJ1-3; D not certain. CDR1 is LGHNA, CDR2 YSLEER, per germline. Trimming shortened V by 0 bases and J by 8 bases, and 11 bases separated the two germline ends. The CDR3 is 14 residues long. The CDR3 sequence is CASSQENEEDTIYF. Here the CDR3 DNA reads TGCGCCAGCAGCCAAGAGAACGAGGAGGACACCATATATTTT.

The chain uses TRBV7-6 and TRBJ2-1; weak D call: TRBD1 (6 bases). The CDR3 is 14 amino acids. Germline assignment: CDR1 SGHVS and CDR2 FNYEAQ. V lost 5 bases to trimming and J lost 10 bases, with 18 bases between them. CDR3 amino acids: CASSATGSDGEQFF. CDR3 DNA sequence: TGTGCCAGCAGCGCGACAGGATCGGACGGGGAGCAGTTCTTC.

This clone has just a few counts. V is TRBV5-4 and J is TRBJ2-3; 7 positions agree with TRBD2. Germline CDR1 is SGHNT and CDR2 is YYREEE (reference sequence). V shed 4 bases and J 6 bases; nucleotides not matched to a gene: 2. CDR3 length: 12 amino acids. CDR3: CASSAGGDTQYF. In DNA, the CDR3 is TGTGCCAGCAGCGCCGGGGGGGATACGCAGTATTTT.

This chain connects TRBV11-2 to TRBJ2-7; 7 positions match TRBD2. Germline CDR1 SGHAT, CDR2 FQNNGV. V was pared by 1 base and J by 1 base, with 7 bases of the junction left unmatched. CDR3 length: 16 residues. Here the CDR3 DNA reads TGTGCCAGCAGCTTAGGATTCCCAGCGGGGTCCTACGAGCAGTACTTC. It codes for CASSLGFPAGSYEQYF.

This clone appeared a single time. The chain has TRBV5-5 and TRBJ1-5, with D unclear. CDR3 length equals 16 residues. Between the trimmed V and J ends, which lost 2 bases and 0 bases, there was a span of 12 bases. The V gene's germline CDR1 is SGHKS and CDR2 YYEKEE (reference sequence). The CDR3 DNA sequence: TGTGCCAGCAGCTTTGAGTGGTATGCTAGCAATCAGCCCCAGCATTTT. Amino acids: CASSFEWYASNQPQHF. Drawing the rest from reference TRBV5-5 and TRBJ1-5, the complete variable domain is DAGVTQSPTHLIKTRGQQVTLRCSPISGHKSVSWYQQVLGQGPQFIFQYYEKEERGRGNFPDRFSARQFPNYSSELNVNALLLGDSALYLCASSFEWYASNQPQHFGDGTRLSIL.

A remark on this clone: As the CDR3 is not closed by the conserved phenylalanine or tryptophan, this likely results from a read error. The limits of the CDR3 on the DNA are not certain, so only TCRdb's listed CDR3 is given. The V call is TRBV5-8, the J call TRBJ1-2; the table's D call of TRBD1 was not tested on the DNA. The length of the CDR3 is 9 amino acids, counting both ends. Looked up from germline, CDR1 is SGHTS and CDR2 is YDEGEE. Here the CDR3 reads CASSSTTGL.

This clone appeared a few times. The CDR3 protein is CASSDRTYEQYF. CDR3 DNA sequence: TGTGCCAGTAGTGACAGAACCTACGAGCAGTACTTC. The chain carries TRBV19 and TRBJ2-7; maybe TRBD1 (5 bases). Germline values: CDR1 LNHDA, CDR2 SQIVND (reference sequence). CDR3 size: 12 residues. The ends were cut back, 5 bases at V and 2 bases at J, with 7 bases in the middle.

The chain joins TRBV4-2 to TRBJ1-1, with a weak D call TRBD1 (5 bases). Germline lookup yields CDR1 LGHNA and CDR2 YNFKEQ. The CDR3 is 13 residues long. Deletions cut 3 bases from V and 2 bases from J, with 7 bases between. The CDR3 sequence: CASSQDTNTEAFF. CDR3 bases: TGTGCCAGCAGCCAGGACACAAACACTGAAGCTTTCTTT.

The chain links TRBV2 to TRBJ2-6; D is perhaps TRBD1 (6 bases). Germline CDR1 SNHLY, CDR2 FYNNEI. V dropped 3 bases and J dropped 3 bases, with 9 bases sitting between them. The CDR3 sequence is 15 residues long. CDR3 DNA sequence: TGTGCCAGCAGTGACTGGGGGCTTGGGGCCAACGTCCTGACTTTC. Protein sequence: CASSDWGLGANVLTF.